These 28 T cell receptor beta chains originate from one sample sequenced in a study of blood T cell repertoires in COVID-19 (TCRdb year 2020). Libraries came from the immunoSEQ multiplex PCR assay. TCRdb holds this immuneACCESS table with in-frame rearrangements only. Some clones are missing; in checked studies, unresolved V genes explain under half, and the rest has no known cause. The table for this sample lists under 75,000 clones; around 88% of them were counted only once. The ten largest clones capture roughly 18% of the sample. Sequences were obtained from peripheral blood. The receptors here all came from a woman older than 75 with active COVID-19.

This chain connects TRBV7-3 to TRBJ1-1, with TRBD1 as a possible D gene (5 bases). The germline gives CDR1 SGHTA, CDR2 FQGTGA. Trimming removed 5 bases at V and 7 bases at J, with 14 bases between. The CDR3 covers 13 residues. The CDR3, as DNA: TGTGCCAGCAGCGCCGGGACGGGAGGTGAAGCTTTCTTT. Its protein is CASSAGTGGEAFF.

The chain recombines TRBV18 with TRBJ2-7; a possible D gene is TRBD2 (6 bases). Germline loops: CDR1 KGHSH, CDR2 LQKENI. The CDR3 is made up of 11 amino acids. Trimming removed 6 bases from V and 4 bases from J, with 7 bases in between. The DNA of the CDR3 is TGTGCCAGCTCGCGGGATTACGAGCAGTACTTC. Protein product: CASSRDYEQYF. Full variable domain (missing parts from reference TRBV18 and TRBJ2-7): NAGVMQNPRHLVRRRGQEARLRCSPMKGHSHVYWYRQLPEEGLKFMVYLQKENIIDESGMPKERFSAEFPKEGPSILRIQQVVRGDSAAYFCASSRDYEQYFGPGTRLTVT.

The chain employs TRBV11-2 and TRBJ2-5; 7 positions agree with TRBD2. The CDR3 loop spans 14 amino acids. The trim removed 4 bases at V and 1 base at J, leaving 3 bases unmatched. Germline V lookup: CDR1 SGHAT, CDR2 FQNNGV. The DNA of the CDR3 is TGTGCCAGCAGCTCCCGCGGGGGCCAAGAGACCCAGTACTTC. It translates to CASSSRGGQETQYF.

The J gene is TRBJ1-1, the V gene TRBV18; the D is unclear. Germline V gene lookup returns CDR1 KGHSH and CDR2 LQKENI. The CDR3 loop spans 12 amino acids. The V gene lost 2 bases and the J gene lost 7 bases, with 8 bases spanning the gap. The CDR3 coding sequence is TGTGCCAGCTCACCATTCGAGGGTGAAGCTTTCTTT. This codes for CASSPFEGEAFF.

This clone was seen only a few times. V usage is TRBV5-1 and J usage is TRBJ2-5; the D gene is possibly TRBD1 (5 bases). The ends were cut back, 5 bases at V and 4 bases at J, with 9 bases in the middle. The CDR3 has 12 amino acids. Germline values: CDR1 SGHRS, CDR2 YFSETQ. CDR3 amino acids: CASSLQGETQYF. CDR3 nucleotide sequence: TGCGCCAGCAGTTTGCAGGGAGAGACCCAGTACTTC.

The rearrangement uses TRBV10-3 and TRBJ2-7; 7 nucleotides line up with TRBD2. The CDR3 loop spans 15 amino acids. V was clipped by 11 bases and J by 5 bases; unmatched bases: 18. Germline assignment: CDR1 ENHRY and CDR2 SYGVKD. CDR3 region: CAVQLRRGTLNEQYF. DNA of the CDR3: TGTGCCGTACAACTTAGGCGGGGGACCCTGAACGAGCAGTACTTC.

The chain employs TRBV15 and TRBJ2-7; a weak D match, TRBD2 (6 bases). Trimming left V 5 bases short and J 7 bases short, with 12 bases between. The V gene's germline CDR1 is LNHNV and CDR2 YYDKDF (reference sequence). CDR3 length: 12 residues. The CDR3 DNA sequence: TGTGCCACCAGCGGAGGGTGGAGGGAGCAGTACTTC. This sequence encodes CATSGGWREQYF.

The V call is TRBV28, the J call TRBJ1-2; TRBD1 agrees at 7 bases. Germline V lookup: CDR1 MDHEN, CDR2 SYDVKM. V lost 6 bases to trimming and J lost 6 bases; unmatched junction nucleotides: 10. The CDR3 loop spans 14 amino acids. The CDR3 sequence: CASRPGTEVNGYTF. The CDR3 nucleotides are TGTGCCAGCAGACCGGGGACAGAGGTTAATGGCTACACCTTC.

This clone has a single count. The chain is built from TRBV5-1 and TRBJ1-3, with D possibly being TRBD1 (5 bases). This CDR3 spans 14 amino acids. Trimming left V 1 base short and J 1 base short, with 6 bases between. CDR1 is SGHRS and CDR2 is YFSETQ in the germline V gene. The chain's CDR3 is CASSLPGSGNTIYF. For the CDR3, the DNA is TGCGCCAGCAGCTTGCCAGGGTCTGGAAACACCATATATTTT.

CDR3 nucleotide sequence: TGCGCCAGCACCCTGGGATTGGGACTAGCGGAAGAGACCCAGTACTTC. This encodes CASTLGLGLAEETQYF. The chain combines TRBV5-1 with TRBJ2-5; TRBD2 matches 11 bases. The CDR3 sequence is 16 residues long. CDR1 SGHRS and CDR2 YFSETQ come from the germline V gene. The V gene end was trimmed by 6 bases and the J gene end by 3 bases; junction bases not matched to a gene: 10. Supplemented by reference TRBV5-1 and TRBJ2-5, the full variable domain reads KAGVTQTPRYLIKTRGQQVTLSCSPISGHRSVSWYQQTPGQGLQFLFEYFSETQRNKGNFPGRFSGRQFSNSRSEMNVSTLELGDSALYLCASTLGLGLAEETQYFGPGTRLLVL.

The table lists this clone with a few counts. The J gene is TRBJ2-6, the V gene TRBV5-8, with a tentative D call TRBD2 (5 bases). The germline V gene encodes CDR1 SGHTS and CDR2 YDEGEE. V gave up 4 bases and J gave up 1 base, with 9 bases separating them. The CDR3 loop spans 15 amino acids. DNA for the CDR3: TGTGCCAGCAGCCCCCGGGGTTCTGGGGCCAACGTCCTGACTTTC. Translation gives CASSPRGSGANVLTF.

J is TRBJ2-7 and V is TRBV3-1 (or the pseudogene TRBV3-2), with a possible D match to TRBD2 (6 bases). The V and J ends lost 0 bases and 5 bases respectively, with 20 bases between them. Germline values: CDR1 LGHDT, CDR2 YNNKEL (reference sequence). The CDR3 runs to 17 residues. The CDR3 bases are TGTGCCAGCAGCCAAGATCTTGGGCGGGGACTTTTCCACGAGCAGTACTTC. Translation: CASSQDLGRGLFHEQYF.

This clone was found once. The chain employs TRBV7-8 and TRBJ2-3; the match to TRBD2 covers 12 bases. The V segment lost 1 base and the J segment 2 bases; nucleotides outside the gene matches: 4. Germline V gene data show CDR1 as SGHVS and CDR2 as FQNEAQ. The CDR3 contains 17 residues. This CDR3 is CASSLGLAGDNTDTQYF. CDR3 coding DNA: TGTGCCAGCAGCTTAGGACTAGCGGGGGACAACACAGATACGCAGTATTTT.

The chain recombines TRBV5-5 with TRBJ2-6; D gene ambiguous. Looked up from germline, CDR1 is SGHKS and CDR2 is YYEKEE (reference sequence). Trimming shortened V by 2 bases and J by 0 bases, and 9 bases separated the two germline ends. CDR3 length: 16 residues. CDR3 region: CASSFWRDSGANVLTF. DNA of the CDR3: TGTGCCAGCAGCTTTTGGAGAGACTCTGGGGCCAACGTCCTGACTTTC.

The V and J genes are TRBV13 and TRBJ2-5; TRBD2 is a possible D gene (5 bases). The germline V and J ends were trimmed by 5 bases and 1 base, with 11 bases remaining between them. CDR3 length: 14 amino acids. Per germline, CDR1 PRHDT and CDR2 FYEKMQ (reference sequence). The CDR3, as DNA: TGTGCCAGCAGCCCCGGACTGTTCCAAGAGACCCAGTACTTC. It specifies CASSPGLFQETQYF. Together with reference TRBV13 and TRBJ2-5, the CDR3 gives the full variable domain: AAGVIQSPRHLIKEKRETATLKCYPIPRHDTVYWYQQGPGQDPQFLISFYEKMQSDKGSIPDRFSAQQFSDYHSELNMSSLELGDSALYFCASSPGLFQETQYFGPGTRLLVL.

This clone was observed a few times. The CDR3 DNA follows: TGTGCCAGCATTCAGACTTCTAACTCCTACGAGCAGTACTTC. As protein: CASIQTSNSYEQYF. The chain links TRBV7-2 to TRBJ2-7; D call uncertain. With 7 bases removed from V and 0 bases from J, the gap between germline ends came to 13 bases. Germline lookup yields CDR1 SGHTA and CDR2 FQGNSA. The CDR3 is 14 amino acids.

This chain links TRBV4-2 with TRBJ2-5; D is unclear. The CDR3 contains 13 residues. Trimming took 1 base from V and 2 from J, leaving 5 bases between them. Germline V gene lookup returns CDR1 LGHNA and CDR2 YNFKEQ. As DNA, the CDR3 is TGTGCCAGCAGCCAAGTCGGGCAAGAGACCCAGTACTTC. This codes for CASSQVGQETQYF.

This clone was seen only once. V and J are TRBV5-6 and TRBJ1-4; maybe TRBD1 (5 bases). Germline V CDR1 and CDR2: SGHDT, YYEEEE. The CDR3 consists of 15 residues. Trimming stripped 4 bases from V and 7 bases from J, with 17 bases between. The CDR3 sequence is CASSLWSGVGEKLFF. CDR3 nucleotides: TGTGCCAGCAGCCTTTGGTCGGGGGTTGGTGAAAAACTGTTTTTT.

The J gene is TRBJ2-3, the V gene TRBV2, with no clear D. Trimming shortened V by 4 bases and J by 3 bases, and 11 bases separated the two germline ends. The CDR3 sequence is 14 residues long. Germline CDR1 SNHLY, CDR2 FYNNEI. The CDR3 sequence: CASSAGSLTDTQYF. The CDR3 DNA reads as TGTGCCAGCAGTGCCGGGTCCCTAACAGATACGCAGTATTTT. The variable domain in full, completed from reference TRBV2 and TRBJ2-3, reads EPEVTQTPSHQVTQMGQEVILRCVPISNHLYFYWYRQILGQKVEFLVSFYNNEISEKSEIFDDQFSVERPDGSNFTLKIRSTKLEDSAMYFCASSAGSLTDTQYFGPGTRLTVL.

This clone was detected once. The gene calls are TRBV10-3 and TRBJ2-5; 9 bases are a match to TRBD2. Germline V gene lookup returns CDR1 ENHRY and CDR2 SYGVKD. V lost 2 bases to trimming and J lost 2 bases; unmatched junction nucleotides: 6. CDR3 length: 16 amino acids. The CDR3 region has the DNA TGTGCCATCAGTGAGAGCCAGCGGGGGGATCAAGAGACCCAGTACTTC. Translating it yields CAISESQRGDQETQYF.

V is TRBV6-1 and J is TRBJ1-2; 7 bases align to TRBD1. There are 14 residues in the CDR3. With V trimmed by 1 base and J by 5 bases, 4 bases remained unmatched. The germline V gene encodes CDR1 MNHNS and CDR2 SASEGT. CDR3 DNA: TGTGCCAGCAGTGAAGGACAGGGATTATATGGCTACACCTTC. The encoded protein is CASSEGQGLYGYTF.

The chain recombines TRBV4-1 with TRBJ2-3; TRBD1 aligns across 11 bases. The length of the CDR3 is 18 residues. Germline values: CDR1 MGHRA, CDR2 YSYEKL. Losses at the gene ends were 5 bases for V and 2 bases for J; bases not matched to a gene: 12. CDR3 sequence (DNA): TGCGCCAGCAGCGAAACCCCCGGGACAGGGGGGAACACAGATACGCAGTATTTT. It yields the protein CASSETPGTGGNTDTQYF.

The chain joins TRBV4-3 to TRBJ1-5; the D is unclear. The CDR3 length is 15 residues. Trimming pared 0 bases from V and 4 bases from J, leaving 10 bases between. In germline, CDR1 is LGHNA, CDR2 YSLEER. CDR3 residues: CASSQDAGPNQPQHF. The CDR3 nucleotides read TGCGCCAGCAGCCAAGATGCGGGTCCGAATCAGCCCCAGCATTTT.

The chain uses TRBV7-9 and TRBJ2-1; TRBD1 matches 8 bases. Per germline, CDR1 SEHNR and CDR2 FQNEAQ (reference sequence). The CDR3 spans 14 residues. V lost 1 base to trimming and J lost 5 bases; unmatched junction nucleotides: 1. Written as DNA, the CDR3 is TGTGCCAGCAGCTTAGTGGGACAGGACAATGAGCAGTTCTTC. It codes for CASSLVGQDNEQFF.

The V call is TRBV29-1, the J call TRBJ1-1; 8 bases match TRBD1. The germline V gene has CDR1 SQVTM and CDR2 ANQGSEA. The CDR3 sequence is 13 residues long. V lost 4 bases, J lost 1 base, and 2 bases stayed unmatched. The CDR3 region is CSVVDRENTEAFF. The CDR3 nucleotides read TGCAGCGTTGTGGACAGGGAGAACACTGAAGCTTTCTTT.

This chain joins TRBV9 and TRBJ2-3; no clear D gene. Germline V lookup: CDR1 SGDLS, CDR2 YYNGEE. This CDR3 is 13 amino acids long. V lost 0 bases to trimming and J lost 8 bases, with 10 bases between them. CDR3: CASSVVNRGTQYF. The CDR3 DNA is TGTGCCAGCAGCGTAGTAAACCGCGGTACGCAGTATTTT.

V is TRBV19 and J is TRBJ2-1; TRBD2 might be the D (5 bases). The germline gives CDR1 LNHDA, CDR2 SQIVND (reference sequence). V dropped 0 bases and J dropped 8 bases, with 14 bases sitting between them. This CDR3 is built from 15 residues. In DNA form, the CDR3 reads TGTGCCAGTAGTATAGATGGGCCACCGAGGGATGAGCAGTTCTTC. This encodes CASSIDGPPRDEQFF. Full variable domain (missing parts from reference TRBV19 and TRBJ2-1): DGGITQSPKYLFRKEGQNVTLSCEQNLNHDAMYWYRQDPGQGLRLIYYSQIVNDFQKGDIAEGYSVSREKKESFPLTVTSAQKNPTAFYLCASSIDGPPRDEQFFGPGTRLTVL.

This sequence joins TRBV29-1 and TRBJ1-1, with a possible D match to TRBD1 (5 bases). Germline values: CDR1 SQVTM, CDR2 ANQGSEA. Trimming cost V 2 bases and J 2 bases, with 9 bases left between them. The CDR3 has 13 amino acids. This CDR3 reads CSVEKTVNTEAFF. CDR3 bases: TGCAGCGTTGAAAAGACAGTCAACACTGAAGCTTTCTTT.